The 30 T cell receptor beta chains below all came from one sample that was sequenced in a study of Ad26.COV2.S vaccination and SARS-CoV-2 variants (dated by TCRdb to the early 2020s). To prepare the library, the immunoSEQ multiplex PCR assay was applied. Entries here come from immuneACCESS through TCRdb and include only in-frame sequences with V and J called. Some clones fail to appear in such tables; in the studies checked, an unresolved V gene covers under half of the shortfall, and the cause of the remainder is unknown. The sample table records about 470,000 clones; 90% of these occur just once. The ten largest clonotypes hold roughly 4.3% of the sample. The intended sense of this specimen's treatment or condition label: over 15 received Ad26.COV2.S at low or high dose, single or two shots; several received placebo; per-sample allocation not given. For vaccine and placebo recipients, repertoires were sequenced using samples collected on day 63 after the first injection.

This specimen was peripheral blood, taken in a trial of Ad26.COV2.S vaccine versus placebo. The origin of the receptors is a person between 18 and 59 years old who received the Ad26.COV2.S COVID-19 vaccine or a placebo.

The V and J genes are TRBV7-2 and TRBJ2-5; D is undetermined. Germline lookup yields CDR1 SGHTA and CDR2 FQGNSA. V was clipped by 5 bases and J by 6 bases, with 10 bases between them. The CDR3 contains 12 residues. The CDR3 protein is CASSQGWKTQYF. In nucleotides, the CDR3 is TGTGCCAGCAGCCAAGGGTGGAAGACCCAGTACTTC.

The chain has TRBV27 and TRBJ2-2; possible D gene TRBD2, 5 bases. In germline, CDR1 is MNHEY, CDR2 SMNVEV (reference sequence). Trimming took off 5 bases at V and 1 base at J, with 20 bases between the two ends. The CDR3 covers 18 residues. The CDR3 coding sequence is TGTGCCAGCAGTGCCGTTTCAGCGGTGGTAGGGAACACCGGGGAGCTGTTTTTT. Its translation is CASSAVSAVVGNTGELFF.

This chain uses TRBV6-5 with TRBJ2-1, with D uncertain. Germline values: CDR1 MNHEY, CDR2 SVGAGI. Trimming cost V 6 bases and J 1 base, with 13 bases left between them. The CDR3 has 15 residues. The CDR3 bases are TGTGCCAGCAGGCCCAGCGACCTATCCTACAATGAGCAGTTCTTC. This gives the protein CASRPSDLSYNEQFF.

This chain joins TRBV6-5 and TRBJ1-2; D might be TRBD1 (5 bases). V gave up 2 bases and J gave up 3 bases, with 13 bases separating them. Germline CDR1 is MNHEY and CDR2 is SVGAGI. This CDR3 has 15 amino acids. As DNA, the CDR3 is TGTGCCAGCAGTTACACCTTGTGGGGGGACTATGGCTACACCTTC. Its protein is CASSYTLWGDYGYTF.

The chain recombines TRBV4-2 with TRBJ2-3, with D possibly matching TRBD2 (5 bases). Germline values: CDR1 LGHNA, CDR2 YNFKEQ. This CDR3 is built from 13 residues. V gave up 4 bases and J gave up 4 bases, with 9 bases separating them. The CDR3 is CASSPLAPDTQYF. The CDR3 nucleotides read TGTGCCAGCAGCCCCCTAGCACCAGATACGCAGTATTTT.

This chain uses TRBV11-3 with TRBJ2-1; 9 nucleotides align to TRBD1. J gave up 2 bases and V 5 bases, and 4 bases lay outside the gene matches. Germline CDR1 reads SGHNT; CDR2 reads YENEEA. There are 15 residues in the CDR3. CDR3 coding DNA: TGTGCCAGCAGCCCGGACAGGGGCCCCTACAATGAGCAGTTCTTC. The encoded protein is CASSPDRGPYNEQFF.

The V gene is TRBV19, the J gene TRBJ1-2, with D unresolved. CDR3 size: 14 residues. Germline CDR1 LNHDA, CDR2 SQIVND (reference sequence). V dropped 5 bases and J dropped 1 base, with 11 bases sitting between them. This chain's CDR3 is CASSVTEHNYGYTF. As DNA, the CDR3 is TGTGCCAGTAGTGTGACGGAGCATAACTATGGCTACACCTTC.

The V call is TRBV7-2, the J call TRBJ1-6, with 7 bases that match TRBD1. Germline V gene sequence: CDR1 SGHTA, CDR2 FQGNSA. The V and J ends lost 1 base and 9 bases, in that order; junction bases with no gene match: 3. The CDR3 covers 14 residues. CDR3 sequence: CASSLETGASPLHF. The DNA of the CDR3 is TGTGCCAGCAGCTTAGAAACAGGGGCTTCACCCCTCCACTTT.

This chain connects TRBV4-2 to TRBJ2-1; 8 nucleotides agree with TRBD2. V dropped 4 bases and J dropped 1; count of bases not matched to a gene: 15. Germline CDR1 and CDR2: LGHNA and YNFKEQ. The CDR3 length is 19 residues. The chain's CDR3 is CASSLGRSGRTHSYNEQFF. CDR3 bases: TGTGCCAGCAGCCTCGGGCGGAGCGGGAGAACCCATTCCTACAATGAGCAGTTCTTC.

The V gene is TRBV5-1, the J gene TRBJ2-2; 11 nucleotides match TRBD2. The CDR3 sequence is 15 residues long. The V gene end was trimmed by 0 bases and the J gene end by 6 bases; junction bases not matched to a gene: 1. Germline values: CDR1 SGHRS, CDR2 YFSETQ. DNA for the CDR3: TGCGCCAGCAGCTTGGCACTAGCGGGAGCCGGGGAGCTGTTTTTT. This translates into CASSLALAGAGELFF. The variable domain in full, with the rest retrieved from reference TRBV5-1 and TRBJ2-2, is KAGVTQTPRYLIKTRGQQVTLSCSPISGHRSVSWYQQTPGQGLQFLFEYFSETQRNKGNFPGRFSGRQFSNSRSEMNVSTLELGDSALYLCASSLALAGAGELFFGEGSRLTVL.

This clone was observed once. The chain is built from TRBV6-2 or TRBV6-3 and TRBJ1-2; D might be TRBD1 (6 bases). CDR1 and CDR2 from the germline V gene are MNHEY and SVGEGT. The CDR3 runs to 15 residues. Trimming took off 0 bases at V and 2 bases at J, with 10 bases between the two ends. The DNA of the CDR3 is TGTGCCAGCAGTTACTCGGTACAGGGAAACTATGGCTACACCTTC. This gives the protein CASSYSVQGNYGYTF.

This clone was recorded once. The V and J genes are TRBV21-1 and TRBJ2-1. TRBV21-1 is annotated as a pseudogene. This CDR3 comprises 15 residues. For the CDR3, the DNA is TGTGCCAGCAGCAAAAAGATCCGGGGCCAGAATGAGCAGTTCTTC. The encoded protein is CASSKKIRGQNEQFF.

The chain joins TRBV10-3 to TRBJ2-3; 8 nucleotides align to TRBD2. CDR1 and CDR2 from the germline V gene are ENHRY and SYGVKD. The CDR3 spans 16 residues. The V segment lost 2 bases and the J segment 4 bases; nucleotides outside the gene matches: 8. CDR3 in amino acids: CAISEPGLEGPDTQYF. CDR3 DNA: TGTGCCATCAGTGAGCCGGGACTAGAAGGGCCAGATACGCAGTATTTT.

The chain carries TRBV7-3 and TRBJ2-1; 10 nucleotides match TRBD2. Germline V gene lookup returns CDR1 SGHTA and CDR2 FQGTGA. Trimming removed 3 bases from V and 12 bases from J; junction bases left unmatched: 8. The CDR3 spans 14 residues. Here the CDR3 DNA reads TGTGCCAGCAGCTTTGGTCTAGCGGGAGAGGGGCAGTTCTTC. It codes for CASSFGLAGEGQFF.

This chain's CDR3 is CASSVSITGVSYNEQFF. The CDR3, as DNA: TGTGCCAGCAGTGTGTCGATCACGGGAGTCTCCTACAATGAGCAGTTCTTC. The chain links TRBV6-1 to TRBJ2-1, with D possibly being TRBD2 (6 bases). CDR3 length: 17 amino acids. Between the trimmed V and J ends, which lost 4 bases and 0 bases, there was a span of 16 bases. Germline-derived CDR1 and CDR2 are MNHNS and SASEGT.

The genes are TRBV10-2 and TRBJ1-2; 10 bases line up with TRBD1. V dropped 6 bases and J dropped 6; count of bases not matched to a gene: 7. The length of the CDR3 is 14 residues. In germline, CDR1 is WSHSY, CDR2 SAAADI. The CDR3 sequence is CASSDLGQGNGYTF. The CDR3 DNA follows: TGCGCCAGCAGCGATTTGGGACAGGGGAATGGCTACACCTTC.

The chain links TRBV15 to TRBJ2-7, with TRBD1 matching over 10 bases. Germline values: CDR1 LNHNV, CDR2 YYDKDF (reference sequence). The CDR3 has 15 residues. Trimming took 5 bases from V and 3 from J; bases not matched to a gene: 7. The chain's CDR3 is CATSGPRTGGYEQYF. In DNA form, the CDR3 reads TGTGCCACCAGCGGTCCCAGGACAGGGGGCTACGAGCAGTACTTC. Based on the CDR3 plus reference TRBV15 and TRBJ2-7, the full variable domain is DAMVIQNPRYQVTQFGKPVTLSCSQTLNHNVMYWYQQKSSQAPKLLFHYYDKDFNNEADTPDNFQSRRPNTSFCFLDIRSPGLGDTAMYLCATSGPRTGGYEQYFGPGTRLTVT.

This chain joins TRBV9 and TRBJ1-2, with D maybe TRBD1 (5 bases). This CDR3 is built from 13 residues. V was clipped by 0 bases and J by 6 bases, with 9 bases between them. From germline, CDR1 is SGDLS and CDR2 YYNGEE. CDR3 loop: CASSVDQGDGYTF. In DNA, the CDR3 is TGTGCCAGCAGCGTAGACCAGGGCGATGGCTACACCTTC.

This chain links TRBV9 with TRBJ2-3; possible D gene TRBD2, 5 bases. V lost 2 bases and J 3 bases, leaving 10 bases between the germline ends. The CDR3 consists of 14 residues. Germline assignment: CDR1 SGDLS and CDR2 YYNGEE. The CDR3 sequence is CASSVGSPTDTQYF. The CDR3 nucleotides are TGTGCCAGCAGCGTGGGGAGTCCGACAGATACGCAGTATTTT.

This CDR3 reads CASSLESQPNQPQHF. The CDR3 nucleotides are TGTGCCAGCAGCTTAGAGAGCCAGCCCAATCAGCCCCAGCATTTT. The rearrangement joins TRBV7-2 to TRBJ1-5, with D unresolved. The CDR3 consists of 15 residues. Germline CDR1 SGHTA, CDR2 FQGNSA. Trimming shortened V by 1 base and J by 3 bases, and 10 bases separated the two germline ends. Looking up the rest from reference TRBV7-2 and TRBJ1-5 gives the full variable domain: GAGVSQSPSNKVTEKGKDVELRCDPISGHTALYWYRQSLGQGLEFLIYFQGNSAPDKSGLPSDRFSAERTGGSVSTLTIQRTQQEDSAVYLCASSLESQPNQPQHFGDGTRLSIL.

Written as DNA, the CDR3 is TGTGCCAGCAGCTCCCTGGGGGGGGCCAACGTCCTGACTTTC. Protein: CASSSLGGANVLTF. This chain links TRBV11-1 with TRBJ2-6; D ambiguous. The length of the CDR3 is 14 residues. V shed 4 bases and J shed 4 bases, with 8 bases lying between them. CDR1 and CDR2 (germline): SGHAT, FQDESV (reference sequence). The entire variable domain, with the rest obtained from reference TRBV11-1 and TRBJ2-6, is as follows: EAEVAQSPRYKITEKSQAVAFWCDPISGHATLYWYRQILGQGPELLVQFQDESVVDDSQLPKDRFSAERLKGVDSTLKIQPAELGDSAMYLCASSSLGGANVLTFGAGSRLTVL.

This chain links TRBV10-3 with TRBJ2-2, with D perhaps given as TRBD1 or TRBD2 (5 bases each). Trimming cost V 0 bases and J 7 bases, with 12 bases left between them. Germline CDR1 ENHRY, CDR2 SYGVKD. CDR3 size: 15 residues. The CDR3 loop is CAISESAGTGGELFF. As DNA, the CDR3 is TGTGCCATCAGTGAGTCAGCAGGGACGGGCGGGGAGCTGTTTTTT.

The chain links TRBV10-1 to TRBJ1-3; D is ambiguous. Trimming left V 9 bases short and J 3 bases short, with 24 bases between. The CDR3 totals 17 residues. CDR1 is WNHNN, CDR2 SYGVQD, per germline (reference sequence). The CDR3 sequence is CARSVLAPYRRGNTIYF. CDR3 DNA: TGCGCCAGATCGGTCCTAGCTCCCTACCGTCGTGGAAACACCATATATTTT.

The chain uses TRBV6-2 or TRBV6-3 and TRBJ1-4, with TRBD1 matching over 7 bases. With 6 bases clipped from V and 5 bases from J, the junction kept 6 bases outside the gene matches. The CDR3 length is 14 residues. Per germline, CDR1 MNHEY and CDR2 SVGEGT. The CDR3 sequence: CASSLRQGNEKLFF. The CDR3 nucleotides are TGTGCCAGCAGCCTTCGACAGGGCAATGAAAAACTGTTTTTT.

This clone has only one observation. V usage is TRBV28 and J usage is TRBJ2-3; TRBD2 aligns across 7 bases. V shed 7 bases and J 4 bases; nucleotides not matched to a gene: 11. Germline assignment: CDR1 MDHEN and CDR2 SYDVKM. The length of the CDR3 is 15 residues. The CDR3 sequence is CASTIRGEVPDTQYF. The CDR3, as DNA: TGTGCCAGCACTATCCGGGGGGAGGTTCCAGATACGCAGTATTTT. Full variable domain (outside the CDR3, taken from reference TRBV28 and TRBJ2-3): DVKVTQSSRYLVKRTGEKVFLECVQDMDHENMFWYRQDPGLGLRLIYFSYDVKMKEKGDIPEGYSVSREKKERFSLILESASTNQTSMYLCASTIRGEVPDTQYFGPGTRLTVL.

The CDR3 sequence is CASSFVGGTSSYEQYF. The CDR3 nucleotides are TGTGCCAGCAGTTTTGTCGGCGGGACTAGCAGTTACGAGCAGTACTTC. V and J are TRBV28 and TRBJ2-7; 9 nucleotides line up with TRBD2. This CDR3 has 16 amino acids. In germline, CDR1 is MDHEN, CDR2 SYDVKM. V lost 3 bases and J lost 4; bases outside the gene matches: 10.

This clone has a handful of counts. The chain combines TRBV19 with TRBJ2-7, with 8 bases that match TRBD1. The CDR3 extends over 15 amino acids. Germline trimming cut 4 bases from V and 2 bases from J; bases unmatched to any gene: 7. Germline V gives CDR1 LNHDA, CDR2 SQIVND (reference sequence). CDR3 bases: TGTGCCAGTAGTAGCTGGACAGGGCAGACCTACGAGCAGTACTTC. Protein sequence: CASSSWTGQTYEQYF.

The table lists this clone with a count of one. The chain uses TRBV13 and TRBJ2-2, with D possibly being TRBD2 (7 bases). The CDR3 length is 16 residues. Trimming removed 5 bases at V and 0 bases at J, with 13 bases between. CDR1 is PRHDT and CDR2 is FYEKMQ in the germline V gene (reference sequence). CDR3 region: CASSPRGGANTGELFF. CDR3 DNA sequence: TGTGCCAGCAGCCCCCGAGGGGGGGCGAACACCGGGGAGCTGTTTTTT.

CDR3 DNA sequence: TGCAGTGCTAGAGCGGGTCAGCCCCAGCATTTT. It is translated as CSARAGQPQHF. This chain connects TRBV20-1 to TRBJ1-5; D gene unclear. Trimming removed 1 base at V and 6 bases at J, with 4 bases between. There are 11 residues in the CDR3. The V gene's germline CDR1 is DFQATT and CDR2 SNEGSKA (reference sequence).

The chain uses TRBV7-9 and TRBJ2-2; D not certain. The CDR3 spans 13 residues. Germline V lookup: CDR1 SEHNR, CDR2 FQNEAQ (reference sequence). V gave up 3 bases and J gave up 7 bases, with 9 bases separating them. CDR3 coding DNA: TGTGCCAGCAGCTTGGGTCAATTCGGGGAGCTGTTTTTT. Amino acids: CASSLGQFGELFF.